Sequencing of this TCR beta chain was carried out in a study of blood T cell repertoires in COVID-19. Produced via immunoSEQ multiplex PCR; TCRdb's table is partial and in-frame only. The profile shows tens of thousands of clones, around 83% of them singletons. The germline gives CDR1 MNHEY, CDR2 SVGEGT. With V trimmed by 5 bases and J by 5 bases, 5 bases remained unmatched. The CDR3 consists of 13 residues. The V and J genes are TRBV6-2 or TRBV6-3 and TRBJ2-5; TRBD2 matches 7 bases. This receptor was identified in a woman in her fifties or sixties with acute or convalescent COVID-19. The sequenced sample was peripheral blood. Here the CDR3 reads CASSGGGPETQYF. CDR3 nucleotides: TGTGCCAGCAGTGGGGGGGGTCCGGAGACCCAGTACTTC.